The source of this T cell receptor (beta chain) is a study of blood T cell repertoires in COVID-19. Study in general: T cells, B-cell-depleted T cells, or PBMCs provided the cDNA or gDNA that served as material.

Profiling relied on immunoSEQ multiplex PCR, and the TCRdb table lists in-frame clones only, not all of them. The sample has approximately 220,000 clones, around 89% seen once. Individuals aged roughly 18 to 100 years were recruited from fewer than 25 US areas. Participants were placed into cohorts based on the clinical history they reported. The CDR3 is 18 residues long. Losses at the gene ends were 2 bases for V and 1 base for J; bases not matched to a gene: 7. Germline V lookup: CDR1 SGHVS, CDR2 FNYEAQ. The specimen sequenced was PBMCs or T cells enriched from blood (not recorded which). The origin of this receptor is a woman aged 18-30 years in a cohort exposed to, infected with or recovered from COVID-19 (not recorded which). This rearrangement joins TRBV7-6 to TRBJ2-1, with 11 positions matching TRBD2. This CDR3 reads CASSLLELAGGSYNEQFF. The CDR3 DNA sequence: TGTGCCAGCAGCTTACTTGAGCTAGCGGGGGGATCCTACAATGAGCAGTTCTTC.